Each of the 25 T cell receptor beta chains below was sequenced from the same sample in a study of cytomegalovirus exposure and HLA in healthy donors. PCR amplification relied on 60 Vbeta primers (plus 13 Jbeta primers). The protocol was immunoSEQ multiplex PCR, while the TCRdb copy is restricted to in-frame clones and leaves out a portion. The sample contains over 40,000 clones, roughly 87% of which appear only once. Sequencing was done on a sample of PBMCs. These receptors were taken from a woman between 40 and 55 years old in good health and CMV-seropositive.

This chain joins TRBV27 and TRBJ1-1; D ambiguous. The V end lost 8 bases, the J end lost 4 bases, and 17 bases lay between the germline ends. This CDR3 has 14 amino acids. Germline loops: CDR1 MNHEY, CDR2 SMNVEV (reference sequence). The DNA for the CDR3 is TGTGCCAGCGGCGGTCGGGGTCACAGCACTGAAGCTTTCTTT. Translated, it gives CASGGRGHSTEAFF.

The chain carries TRBV7-9 and TRBJ1-1; D gene uncertain. The CDR3 covers 13 residues. V was clipped by 5 bases and J by 2 bases, with 9 bases between them. Germline assignment: CDR1 SEHNR and CDR2 FQNEAQ (reference sequence). DNA for the CDR3: TGTGCCAGCAGCCTGCGGCTCAACACTGAAGCTTTCTTT. This gives the protein CASSLRLNTEAFF. The whole variable domain, filled in from reference TRBV7-9 and TRBJ1-1, reads DTGVSQNPRHKITKRGQNVTFRCDPISEHNRLYWYRQTLGQGPEFLTYFQNEAQLEKSRLLSDRFSAERPKGSFSTLEIQRTEQGDSAMYLCASSLRLNTEAFFGQGTRLTVV.

Worth noting for this clone: This specimen includes other DNA sequences encoding the same CDR3. The J gene is TRBJ1-2, the V gene TRBV29-1; tentative D call: TRBD1 (5 bases). The CDR3 is made up of 12 amino acids. The V gene's germline CDR1 is SQVTM and CDR2 ANQGSEA. The ends were cut back, 2 bases at V and 8 bases at J, with 12 bases in the middle. The CDR3, as DNA: TGCAGCGTTGAACTCAGGGTCGGAGGCTACACCTTC. Amino acid sequence: CSVELRVGGYTF. The complete variable domain, with remaining parts taken from reference TRBV29-1 and TRBJ1-2, reads SAVISQKPSRDICQRGTSLTIQCQVDSQVTMMFWYRQQPGQSLTLIATANQGSEATYESGFVIDKFPISRPNLTFSTLTVSNMSPEDSSIYLCSVELRVGGYTFGSGTRLTVV.

This chain uses TRBV6-5 with TRBJ1-1, with D tentatively TRBD1 (5 bases). V dropped 0 bases and J dropped 4 bases, with 12 bases sitting between them. CDR3 length: 15 amino acids. Germline CDR1 reads MNHEY; CDR2 reads SVGAGI. CDR3 in amino acids: CASSYSREGRTEAFF. The CDR3 nucleotides read TGTGCCAGCAGTTACTCGAGGGAGGGGCGCACTGAAGCTTTCTTT.

The V and J genes are TRBV13 and TRBJ2-7; 7 nucleotides align to TRBD1. Germline V gene data show CDR1 as PRHDT and CDR2 as FYEKMQ (reference sequence). The ends lost 3 bases at V and 1 base at J; junction bases unmatched: 0. This CDR3 is 13 amino acids long. The DNA of the CDR3 is TGTGCCAGCAGCTTGGGACAGTCCTACGAGCAGTACTTC. Its translation is CASSLGQSYEQYF.

This chain joins TRBV11-1 and TRBJ1-6; no clear D gene. This CDR3 comprises 16 residues. Germline values: CDR1 SGHAT, CDR2 FQDESV (reference sequence). The V gene lost 1 base and the J gene lost 4 bases, with 11 bases spanning the gap. The CDR3 DNA follows: TGTGCCAGCAGCTTAGGGGTGACAATTTATAATTCACCCCTCCACTTT. It specifies CASSLGVTIYNSPLHF.

The chain couples TRBV7-9 to TRBJ2-1; D is possibly TRBD2 (5 bases). The CDR3 runs 16 residues. Germline lookup yields CDR1 SEHNR and CDR2 FQNEAQ (reference sequence). V lost 5 bases, J lost 4 bases, and 18 bases lay in between. DNA for the CDR3: TGTGCCAGCAGCCCCCCGAGCGGCAGCAGGTACAATGAGCAGTTCTTC. Encoded protein: CASSPPSGSRYNEQFF.

In this sample, this clone turned up once. V is TRBV6-1 and J is TRBJ2-3; 9 bases line up with TRBD1. V trimming: 8 bases; J trimming: 0 bases; junction bases outside the gene matches: 6. Germline V gene data show CDR1 as MNHNS and CDR2 as SASEGT. CDR3 length: 15 residues. DNA for the CDR3: TGTGCCAGCCGACAGGGGGGCTTTAGCACAGATACGCAGTATTTT. Translating it yields CASRQGGFSTDTQYF.

For the CDR3, the DNA is TGTGCCAGTAGTATAGAATCGTGGACAGGGGGCGAGCAGTACTTC. Amino acid sequence: CASSIESWTGGEQYF. The V call is TRBV19, the J call TRBJ2-7; 10 bases match TRBD1. J gave up 6 bases and V 0 bases, and 5 bases lay outside the gene matches. The CDR3 contains 15 residues. Germline lookup yields CDR1 LNHDA and CDR2 SQIVND (reference sequence).

This clone occurred once. The rearrangement links TRBV4-2 to TRBJ2-5; 7 bases fit TRBD2. The germline gives CDR1 LGHNA, CDR2 YNFKEQ. The CDR3 extends over 14 amino acids. V was clipped by 4 bases and J by 5 bases; unmatched bases: 7. The chain's CDR3 is CASSLPGRDETQYF. The CDR3 DNA sequence: TGTGCCAGCAGCCTCCCTGGGAGGGACGAGACCCAGTACTTC.

The V call is TRBV20-1, the J call TRBJ2-3; 7 bases are shared with TRBD2. V was pared by 5 bases and J by 11 bases, with 7 bases of the junction left unmatched. The CDR3 loop spans 11 amino acids. From germline, CDR1 is DFQATT and CDR2 SNEGSKA (reference sequence). The CDR3 nucleotides are TGCAGTGCTCCATTGGGGGAGGGGCAGTATTTT. It yields the protein CSAPLGEGQYF.

The chain combines TRBV5-4 with TRBJ1-2; TRBD1 aligns across 11 bases. The length of the CDR3 is 16 residues. Unmatched junction bases numbered 7, after V lost 4 bases and J lost 2 bases. Germline V gene sequence: CDR1 SGHNT, CDR2 YYREEE (reference sequence). The CDR3 loop reads CASSSPDRGRNYGYTF. DNA for the CDR3: TGTGCCAGCAGCAGCCCGGACAGGGGGCGAAACTATGGCTACACCTTC.

The chain links TRBV9 to TRBJ1-4, with D possibly TRBD1 on 5 matching bases. This CDR3 comprises 13 residues. With 3 bases removed from V and 8 bases from J, the gap between germline ends came to 11 bases. Germline CDR1 reads SGDLS; CDR2 reads YYNGEE. CDR3 DNA sequence: TGTGCCAGCAGCGGCGGTGGGGGGGAAAAACTGTTTTTT. It is translated as CASSGGGGEKLFF.

V usage is TRBV6-5 and J usage is TRBJ1-4; D unclear. The CDR3 is 14 residues long. Trimming shortened V by 5 bases and J by 5 bases, and 12 bases separated the two germline ends. Germline CDR1 is MNHEY and CDR2 is SVGAGI. Here the CDR3 reads CASSISGINEKLFF. The CDR3 DNA reads TGTGCCAGCAGTATTTCCGGGATAAATGAAAAACTGTTTTTT.

The genes are TRBV7-2 and TRBJ2-7, with D possibly TRBD2 on 5 matching bases. The ends were cut back, 2 bases at V and 2 bases at J, with 19 bases in the middle. CDR1 and CDR2 from the germline V gene are SGHTA and FQGNSA. There are 17 residues in the CDR3. The CDR3 DNA follows: TGTGCCAGCAGCTTATCCCCAATGGGGAGACCTACCTACGAGCAGTACTTC. Amino acids: CASSLSPMGRPTYEQYF.

In the case of this clone: The sample contains more than one DNA sequence encoding this CDR3. J is TRBJ1-2 and V is TRBV30, with a tentative D call TRBD1 (6 bases). This CDR3 is 13 amino acids long. Trimming stripped 6 bases from V and 0 bases from J, with 11 bases between. From germline, CDR1 is GTSNPN and CDR2 SVGIG (reference sequence). CDR3 protein: CACWTDTNYGYTF. The CDR3 DNA reads TGTGCCTGTTGGACAGACACTAACTATGGCTACACCTTC.

This chain joins TRBV6-1 and TRBJ2-4; no clear D gene. The CDR3 consists of 15 residues. The V and J ends lost 6 bases and 5 bases respectively, with 17 bases between them. The germline V gene encodes CDR1 MNHNS and CDR2 SASEGT. The CDR3 sequence is CASREIDTSENIQYF. The CDR3, as DNA: TGTGCCAGCAGGGAAATCGACACCTCAGAAAACATTCAGTACTTC.

The J gene is TRBJ2-5, the V gene TRBV27; 9 nucleotides align to TRBD1. V lost 4 bases to trimming and J lost 5 bases; unmatched junction nucleotides: 8. The CDR3 runs 15 residues. Germline lookup yields CDR1 MNHEY and CDR2 SMNVEV (reference sequence). The CDR3 spells CASSSDRGGFETQYF. CDR3 coding DNA: TGTGCCAGCAGTTCAGACAGGGGGGGGTTTGAGACCCAGTACTTC.

This clone was observed a handful of times. This chain uses TRBV7-9 with TRBJ1-4; TRBD1 agrees at 11 bases. V lost 6 bases to trimming and J lost 4 bases; unmatched junction nucleotides: 13. The CDR3 sequence is 18 residues long. Looked up from germline, CDR1 is SEHNR and CDR2 is FQNEAQ (reference sequence). In nucleotides, the CDR3 is TGTGCCAGCAGTAAACTTGGACAGGGGGCGCGAGTTAATGAAAAACTGTTTTTT. This encodes CASSKLGQGARVNEKLFF.

This clone has just a few counts. This chain uses TRBV5-1 with TRBJ2-7; 8 bases line up with TRBD2. Per the germline V gene, CDR1 is SGHRS and CDR2 is YFSETQ. CDR3 size: 17 residues. V lost 5 bases and J lost 3; bases outside the gene matches: 16. CDR3 in DNA: TGCGCCAGCAGTACCGCCCAAAGCGGGAGTGGTTTCTACGAGCAGTACTTC. Its translation: CASSTAQSGSGFYEQYF. Complete variable domain (other parts from reference TRBV5-1 and TRBJ2-7): KAGVTQTPRYLIKTRGQQVTLSCSPISGHRSVSWYQQTPGQGLQFLFEYFSETQRNKGNFPGRFSGRQFSNSRSEMNVSTLELGDSALYLCASSTAQSGSGFYEQYFGPGTRLTVT.

The V and J genes are TRBV7-2 and TRBJ1-2, with 9 bases aligning to TRBD1. The germline V gene encodes CDR1 SGHTA and CDR2 FQGNSA. V trimming: 5 bases; J trimming: 8 bases; junction bases outside the gene matches: 12. The CDR3 runs 15 residues. The CDR3 DNA reads TGTGCCAGCAGCCCACAACAGGGGGCGCCGAGGGGCTACACCTTC. Translation gives CASSPQQGAPRGYTF.

The chain couples TRBV14 to TRBJ2-3, with a weak D call TRBD2 (7 bases). Between the trimmed V and J ends, which lost 1 base and 3 bases, there was a span of 11 bases. CDR3 length equals 15 residues. Germline lookup yields CDR1 SGHDN and CDR2 FVKESK. DNA of the CDR3: TGTGCCAGCAGCCAAGTAGGGGGGGTAACAGATACGCAGTATTTT. Encoded protein: CASSQVGGVTDTQYF. Full variable domain (rest looked up from reference TRBV14 and TRBJ2-3): EAGVTQFPSHSVIEKGQTVTLRCDPISGHDNLYWYRRVMGKEIKFLLHFVKESKQDESGMPNNRFLAERTGGTYSTLKVQPAELEDSGVYFCASSQVGGVTDTQYFGPGTRLTVL.

This chain uses TRBV5-4 with TRBJ1-1, with D possibly TRBD1 on 5 matching bases. Trimming removed 4 bases from V and 0 bases from J, with 7 bases in between. The CDR3 sequence is 13 residues long. In germline, CDR1 is SGHNT, CDR2 YYREEE (reference sequence). For the CDR3, the DNA is TGTGCCAGCAGCAGGGGTGTGAACACTGAAGCTTTCTTT. Amino acids: CASSRGVNTEAFF.

The rearrangement uses TRBV4-2 and TRBJ2-1; TRBD2 agrees at 7 bases. Germline CDR1 LGHNA, CDR2 YNFKEQ. CDR3 length: 16 residues. V lost 1 base to trimming and J lost 8 bases; unmatched junction nucleotides: 11. This CDR3 is CASSQASGGSTDEQFF. The CDR3 DNA is TGTGCCAGCAGCCAAGCTTCCGGCGGGAGTACGGATGAGCAGTTCTTC.

The chain combines TRBV5-4 with TRBJ2-7, with 9 bases identical to TRBD2. Germline CDR1 is SGHNT and CDR2 is YYREEE (reference sequence). The CDR3 runs 17 residues. V shed 3 bases and J 6 bases; nucleotides not matched to a gene: 16. The CDR3 sequence is CASSSTLAGGNIGEQYF. Here the CDR3 DNA reads TGTGCCAGCAGCTCGACCCTGGCGGGAGGGAACATTGGCGAGCAGTACTTC.